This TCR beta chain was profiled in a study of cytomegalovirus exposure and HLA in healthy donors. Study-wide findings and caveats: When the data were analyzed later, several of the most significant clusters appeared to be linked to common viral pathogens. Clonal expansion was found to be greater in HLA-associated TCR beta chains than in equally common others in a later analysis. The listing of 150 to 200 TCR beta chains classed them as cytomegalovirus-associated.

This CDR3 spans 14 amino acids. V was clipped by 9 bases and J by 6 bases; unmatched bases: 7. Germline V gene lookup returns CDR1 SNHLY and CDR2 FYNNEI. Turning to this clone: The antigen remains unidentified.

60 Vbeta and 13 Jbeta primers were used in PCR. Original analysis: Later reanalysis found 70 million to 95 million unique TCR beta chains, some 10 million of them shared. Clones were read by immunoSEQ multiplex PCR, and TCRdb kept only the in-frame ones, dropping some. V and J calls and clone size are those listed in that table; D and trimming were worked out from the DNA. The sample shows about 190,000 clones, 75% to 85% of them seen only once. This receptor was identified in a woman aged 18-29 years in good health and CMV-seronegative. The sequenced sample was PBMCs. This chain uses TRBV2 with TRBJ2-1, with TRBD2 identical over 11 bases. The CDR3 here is CAREGLAESNEQFF. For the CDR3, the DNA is TGTGCCAGGGAGGGACTAGCGGAATCCAATGAGCAGTTCTTC.